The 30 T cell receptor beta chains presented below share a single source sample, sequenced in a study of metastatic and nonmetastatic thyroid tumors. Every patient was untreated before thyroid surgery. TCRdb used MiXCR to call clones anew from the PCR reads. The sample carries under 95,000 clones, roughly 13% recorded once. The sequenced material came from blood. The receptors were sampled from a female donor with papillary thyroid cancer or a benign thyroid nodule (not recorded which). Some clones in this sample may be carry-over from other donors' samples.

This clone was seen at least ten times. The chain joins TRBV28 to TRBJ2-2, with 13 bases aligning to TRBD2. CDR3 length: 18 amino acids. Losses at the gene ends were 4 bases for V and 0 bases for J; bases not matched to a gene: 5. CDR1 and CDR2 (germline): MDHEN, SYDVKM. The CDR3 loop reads CASSSGLAGATNTGELFF. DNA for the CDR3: TGTGCCAGCAGTTCCGGACTAGCGGGAGCCACGAACACCGGGGAGCTGTTTTTT.

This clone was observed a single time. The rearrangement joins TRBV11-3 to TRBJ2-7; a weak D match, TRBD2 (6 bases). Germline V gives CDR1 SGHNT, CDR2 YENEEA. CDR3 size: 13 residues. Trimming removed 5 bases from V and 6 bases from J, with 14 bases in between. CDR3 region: CASSRGGRGEQYF. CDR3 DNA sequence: TGTGCCAGCAGCCGGGGAGGACGTGGCGAGCAGTACTTC.

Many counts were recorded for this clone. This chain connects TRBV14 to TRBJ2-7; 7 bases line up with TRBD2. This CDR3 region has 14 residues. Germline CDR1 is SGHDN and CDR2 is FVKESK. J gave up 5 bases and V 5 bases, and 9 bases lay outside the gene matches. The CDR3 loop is CASSFWTSGDEQYF. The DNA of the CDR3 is TGTGCCAGCAGCTTCTGGACTAGTGGGGACGAGCAGTACTTC.

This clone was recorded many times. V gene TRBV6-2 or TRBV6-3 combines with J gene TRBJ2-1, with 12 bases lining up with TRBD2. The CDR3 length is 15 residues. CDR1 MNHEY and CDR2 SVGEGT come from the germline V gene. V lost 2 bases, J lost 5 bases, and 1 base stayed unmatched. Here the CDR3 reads CASSYGLAGHNEQFF. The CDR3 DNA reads TGTGCCAGCAGTTACGGACTAGCGGGACACAATGAGCAGTTCTTC.

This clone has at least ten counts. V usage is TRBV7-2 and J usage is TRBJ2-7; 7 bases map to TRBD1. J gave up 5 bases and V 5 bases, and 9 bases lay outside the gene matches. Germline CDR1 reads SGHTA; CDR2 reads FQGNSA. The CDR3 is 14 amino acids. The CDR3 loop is CASSLSTGIDEQYF. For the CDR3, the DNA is TGTGCCAGCAGCCTATCGACAGGGATAGACGAGCAGTACTTC.

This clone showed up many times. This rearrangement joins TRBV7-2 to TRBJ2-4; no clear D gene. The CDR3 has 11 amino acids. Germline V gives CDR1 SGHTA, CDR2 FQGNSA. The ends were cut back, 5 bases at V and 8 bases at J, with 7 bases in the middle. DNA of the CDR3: TGTGCCAGCAGCCCTAGTTACATTCAGTACTTC. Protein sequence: CASSPSYIQYF.

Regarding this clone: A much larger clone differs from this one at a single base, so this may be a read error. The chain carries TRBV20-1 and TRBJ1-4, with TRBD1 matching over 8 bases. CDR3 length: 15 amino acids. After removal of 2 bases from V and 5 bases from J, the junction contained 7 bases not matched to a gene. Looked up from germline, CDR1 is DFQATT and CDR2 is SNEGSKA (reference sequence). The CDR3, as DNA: TGCAGTGCTAGATATTTCCGGACAGGGAATGAAAAACTGTTTTTT. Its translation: CSARYFRTGNEKLFF.

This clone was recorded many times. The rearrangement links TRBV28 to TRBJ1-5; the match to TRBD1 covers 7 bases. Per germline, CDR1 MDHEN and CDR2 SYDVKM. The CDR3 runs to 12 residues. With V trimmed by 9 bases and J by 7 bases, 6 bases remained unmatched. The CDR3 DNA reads TGTGCCAGTTCAGGGGGGTTGCAGCCCCAGCATTTT. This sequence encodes CASSGGLQPQHF.

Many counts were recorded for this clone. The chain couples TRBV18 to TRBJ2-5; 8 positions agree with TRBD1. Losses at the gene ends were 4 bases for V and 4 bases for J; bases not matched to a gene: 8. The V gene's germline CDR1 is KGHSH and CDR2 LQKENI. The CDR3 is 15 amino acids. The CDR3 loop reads CASSLFAGQGETQYF. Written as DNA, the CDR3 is TGTGCCAGCTCACTCTTCGCCGGACAGGGAGAGACCCAGTACTTC.

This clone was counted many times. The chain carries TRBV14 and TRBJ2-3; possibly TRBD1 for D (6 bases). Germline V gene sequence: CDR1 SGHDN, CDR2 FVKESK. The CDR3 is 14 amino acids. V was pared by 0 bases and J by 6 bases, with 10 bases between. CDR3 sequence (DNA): TGTGCCAGCAGCCAAGACAGGGGTTCGGATACGCAGTATTTT. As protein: CASSQDRGSDTQYF.

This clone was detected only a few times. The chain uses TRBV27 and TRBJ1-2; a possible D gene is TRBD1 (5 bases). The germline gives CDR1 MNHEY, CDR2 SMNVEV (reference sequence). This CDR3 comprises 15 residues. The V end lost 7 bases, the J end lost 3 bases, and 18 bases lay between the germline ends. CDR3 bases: TGTGCCAGCATCCCCCTGGGGGTAGTGGACTATGGCTACACCTTC. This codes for CASIPLGVVDYGYTF.

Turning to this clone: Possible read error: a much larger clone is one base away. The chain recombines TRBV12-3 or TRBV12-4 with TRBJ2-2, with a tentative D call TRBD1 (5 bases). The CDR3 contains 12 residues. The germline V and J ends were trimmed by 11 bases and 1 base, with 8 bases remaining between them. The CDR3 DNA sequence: TGTGCCGGCGGACAGAACACCGGGGAGCTGTTTTTT. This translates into CAGGQNTGELFF.

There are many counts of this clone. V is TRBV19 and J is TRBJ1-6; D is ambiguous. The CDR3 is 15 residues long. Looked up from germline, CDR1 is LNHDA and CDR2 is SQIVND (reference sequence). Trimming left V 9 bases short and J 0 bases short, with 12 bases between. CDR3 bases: TGTGCCAGCCGGCCTGATCTCTCCTATAATTCACCCCTCCACTTT. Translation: CASRPDLSYNSPLHF.

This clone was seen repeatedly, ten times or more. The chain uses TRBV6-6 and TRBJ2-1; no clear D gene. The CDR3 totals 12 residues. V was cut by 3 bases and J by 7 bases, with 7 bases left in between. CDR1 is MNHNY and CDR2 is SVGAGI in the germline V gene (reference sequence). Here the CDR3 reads CASSYGGNEQFF. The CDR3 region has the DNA TGTGCCAGCAGTTATGGTGGGAATGAGCAGTTCTTC.

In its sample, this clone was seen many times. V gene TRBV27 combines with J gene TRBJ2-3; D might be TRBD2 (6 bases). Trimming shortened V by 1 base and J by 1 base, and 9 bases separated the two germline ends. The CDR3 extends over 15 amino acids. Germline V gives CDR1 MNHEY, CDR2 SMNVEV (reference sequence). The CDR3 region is CASSLLSGGTDTQYF. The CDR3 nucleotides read TGTGCCAGCAGTTTATTGTCGGGAGGCACAGATACGCAGTATTTT.

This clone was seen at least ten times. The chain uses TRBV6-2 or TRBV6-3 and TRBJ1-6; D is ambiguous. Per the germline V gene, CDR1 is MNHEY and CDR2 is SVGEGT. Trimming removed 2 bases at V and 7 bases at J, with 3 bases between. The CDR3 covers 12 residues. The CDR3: CASSYGNSPLHF. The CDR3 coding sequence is TGTGCCAGCAGTTACGGGAATTCACCCCTCCACTTT.

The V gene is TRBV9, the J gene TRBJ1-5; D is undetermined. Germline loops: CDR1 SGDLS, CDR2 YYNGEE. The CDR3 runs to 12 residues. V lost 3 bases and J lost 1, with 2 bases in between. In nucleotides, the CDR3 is TGTGCCAGCAGCGGGAGCAATCAGCCCCAGCATTTT. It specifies CASSGSNQPQHF.

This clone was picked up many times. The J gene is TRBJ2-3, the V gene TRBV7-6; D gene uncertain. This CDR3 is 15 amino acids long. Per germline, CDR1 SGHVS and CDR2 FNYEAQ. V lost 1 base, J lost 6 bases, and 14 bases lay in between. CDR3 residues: CASSLDEGLWDTQYF. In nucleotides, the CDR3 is TGTGCCAGCAGCTTAGATGAAGGGCTATGGGATACGCAGTATTTT.

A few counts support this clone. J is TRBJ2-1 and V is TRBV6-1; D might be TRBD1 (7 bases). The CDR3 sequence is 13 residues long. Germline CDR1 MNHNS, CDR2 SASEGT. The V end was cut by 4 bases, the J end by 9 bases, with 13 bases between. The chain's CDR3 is CASSGLGGPEQFF. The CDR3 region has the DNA TGTGCCAGCAGTGGACTAGGGGGCCCTGAGCAGTTCTTC.

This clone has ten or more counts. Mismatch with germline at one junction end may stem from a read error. This CDR3 is CSAADSFGTGKLFF. The CDR3 DNA sequence: TGCAGTGCTGCGGATAGCTTCGGCACCGGGAAGCTGTTTTTT. This chain uses TRBV20-1 with TRBJ2-2, with D possibly TRBD2 on 5 matching bases. In germline, CDR1 is DFQATT, CDR2 SNEGSKA (reference sequence). There are 14 residues in the CDR3.

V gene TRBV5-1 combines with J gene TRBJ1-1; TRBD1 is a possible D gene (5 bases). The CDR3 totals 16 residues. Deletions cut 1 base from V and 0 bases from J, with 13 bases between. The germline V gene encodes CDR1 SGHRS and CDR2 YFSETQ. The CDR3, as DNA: TGCGCCAGCAGCTTGATGGGACGCAAAATGAACACTGAAGCTTTCTTT. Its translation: CASSLMGRKMNTEAFF.

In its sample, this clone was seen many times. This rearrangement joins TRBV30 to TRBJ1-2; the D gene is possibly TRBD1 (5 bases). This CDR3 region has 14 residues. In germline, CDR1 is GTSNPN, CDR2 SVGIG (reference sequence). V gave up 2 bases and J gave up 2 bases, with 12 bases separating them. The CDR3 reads CAWSSLNRNYGYTF. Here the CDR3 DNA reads TGTGCCTGGAGTTCGTTGAACAGGAACTATGGCTACACCTTC.

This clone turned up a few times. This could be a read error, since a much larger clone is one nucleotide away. The CDR3 loop is CASSLSGGQETKYF. For the CDR3, the DNA is TGCGCCAGCAGCTTAAGCGGGGGCCAAGAGACCAAGTACTTC. This chain uses TRBV5-1 with TRBJ2-5; 8 positions agree with TRBD2. The CDR3 length is 14 residues. The germline V gene encodes CDR1 SGHRS and CDR2 YFSETQ.

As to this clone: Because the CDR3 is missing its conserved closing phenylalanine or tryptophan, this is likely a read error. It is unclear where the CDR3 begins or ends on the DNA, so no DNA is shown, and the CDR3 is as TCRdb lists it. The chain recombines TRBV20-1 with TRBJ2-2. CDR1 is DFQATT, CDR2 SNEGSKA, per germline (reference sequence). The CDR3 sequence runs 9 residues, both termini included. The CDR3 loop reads CSARETAAG.

The CDR3 reads CASGLGDNEQFF. CDR3 nucleotide sequence: TGTGCTAGTGGTTTGGGAGACAATGAGCAGTTCTTC. V usage is TRBV12-5 and J usage is TRBJ2-1, with D unresolved. The CDR3 totals 12 residues. Germline V CDR1 and CDR2: LGHNT, FRNRAP. The V and J ends lost 1 base and 5 bases respectively, with 3 bases between them.

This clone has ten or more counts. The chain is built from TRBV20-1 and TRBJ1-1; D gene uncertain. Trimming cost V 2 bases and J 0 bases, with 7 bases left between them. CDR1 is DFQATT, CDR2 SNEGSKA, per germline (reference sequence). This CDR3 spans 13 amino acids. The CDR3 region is CSARLQVNTEAFF. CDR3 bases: TGCAGTGCTAGACTTCAGGTGAACACTGAAGCTTTCTTT.

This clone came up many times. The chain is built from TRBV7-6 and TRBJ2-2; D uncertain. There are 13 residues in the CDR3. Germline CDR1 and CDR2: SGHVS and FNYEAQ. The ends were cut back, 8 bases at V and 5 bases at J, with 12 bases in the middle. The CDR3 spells CASRATVTGELFF. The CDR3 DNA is TGTGCCAGCCGCGCGACGGTAACCGGGGAGCTGTTTTTT.

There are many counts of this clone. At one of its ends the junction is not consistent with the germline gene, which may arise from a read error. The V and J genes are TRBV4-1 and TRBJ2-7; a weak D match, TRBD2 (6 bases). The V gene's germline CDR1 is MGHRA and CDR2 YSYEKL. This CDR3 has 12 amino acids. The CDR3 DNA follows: TGCGCCAGCAGCCAAGATAACAGCGGGTTAGAATTC. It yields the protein CASSQDNSGLEF.

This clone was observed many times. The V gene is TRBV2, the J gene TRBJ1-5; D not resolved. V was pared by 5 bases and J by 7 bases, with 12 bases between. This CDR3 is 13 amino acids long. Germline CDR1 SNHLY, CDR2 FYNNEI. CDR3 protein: CASSRKGSQPQHF. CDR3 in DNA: TGTGCCAGCAGTCGAAAAGGGAGCCAGCCCCAGCATTTT.

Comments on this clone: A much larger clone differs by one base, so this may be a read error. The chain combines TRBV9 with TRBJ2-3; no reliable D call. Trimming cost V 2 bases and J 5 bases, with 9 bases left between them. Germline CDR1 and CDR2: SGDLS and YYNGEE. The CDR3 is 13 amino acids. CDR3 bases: TGTGCCAGCAGCGTCGATGATCAAGATACGCAGTATTTT. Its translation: CASSVDDQDTQYF. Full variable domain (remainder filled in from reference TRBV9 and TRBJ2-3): DSGVTQTPKHLITATGQRVTLRCSPRSGDLSVYWYQQSLDQGLQFLIQYYNGEERAKGNILERFSAQQFPDLHSELNLSSLELGDSALYFCASSVDDQDTQYFGPGTRLTVL.